These 27 T cell receptor beta chains were sequenced from one sample in a study of low-dose radiotherapy and immunotherapy resistance in tumors. cDNA synthesis used a TRAV/TRBV-specific primer set for both chains. With a constant-region primer and a V-primer adapter, TCRs were subjected to 20 PCR cycles of amplification. TCRdb called the reads again in MiXCR, with one record for every CDR3 protein. The sample comprises some 38,000 distinct CDR3 sequences, under 25% of which are singletons, and just under 9.5% rests with the top ten. The sample's time point: after trial treatment. Treatment defined: LDRT plus nivolumab, ipilimumab, low-dose cyclophosphamide and aspirin (RACIN trial). Sequencing used PBMCs, obtained after low-dose radiotherapy plus immunotherapy. The source is a female donor with ovarian cancer.

This clonotype is labeled medium-sized (0.01 to 0.1%). This chain connects TRBV28 to TRBJ1-1, with D perhaps TRBD1 (5 bases). Trimming took off 7 bases at V and 4 bases at J, with 16 bases between the two ends. Germline CDR1 is MDHEN and CDR2 is SYDVKM. This CDR3 contains 14 residues. The CDR3 bases are TGTGCCAGCACCGTACCCAGGGCGGGCACTGAAGCTTTCTTT. Its protein product is CASTVPRAGTEAFF.

This clonotype showed up just a few times. It is likely a read error: a sequence one base away is far more abundant. The chain joins TRBV5-3 to TRBJ2-7; D is perhaps TRBD2 (5 bases). TRBV5-3 is an open reading frame whose function is uncertain. The CDR3 length is 15 residues. Here the CDR3 DNA reads TGTGCCAGCAGCTTTGCGGGTGGGTCCTACAATGAGCAGTACTTC. This encodes CASSFAGGSYNEQYF.

This clonotype was counted at least ten times. CDR3 bases: TGCGCCAGCAGCTTGGAAGACGGGAGGCGGAATGAGCAGTTCTTC. It translates to CASSLEDGRRNEQFF. V and J are TRBV5-1 and TRBJ2-1; 7 positions match TRBD2. The V gene end was trimmed by 0 bases and the J gene end by 7 bases; junction bases not matched to a gene: 7. The CDR3 spans 15 residues. Germline lookup yields CDR1 SGHRS and CDR2 YFSETQ.

Ten or more counts support this clonotype. The genes are TRBV5-4 and TRBJ2-2, with TRBD1 as a possible D gene (6 bases). V lost 4 bases and J lost 3, with 13 bases in between. CDR1 is SGHNT and CDR2 is YYREEE in the germline V gene (reference sequence). The CDR3 is made up of 15 amino acids. CDR3 DNA: TGTGCCAGCAGCAAGACAGGAAGGGACACCGGGGAGCTGTTTTTT. Its protein is CASSKTGRDTGELFF.

There are many counts of this clonotype. This CDR3 is CASSLGQGKYEQYF. The CDR3 DNA reads as TGTGCCAGCAGTTTAGGACAGGGGAAGTACGAGCAGTACTTC. This sequence joins TRBV12-3 or TRBV12-4 and TRBJ2-7; 8 bases line up with TRBD1. This CDR3 spans 14 amino acids. The V gene end was trimmed by 1 base and the J gene end by 4 bases; junction bases not matched to a gene: 3.

On this clonotype itself: A far larger clone is a single base away, which makes a read error likely. The genes are TRBV5-3 and TRBJ2-7; D may correspond to TRBD1 or TRBD2 (5 bases each). TRBV5-3 falls under the ORF class, with uncertain function. Trimming took off 0 bases at V and 0 bases at J, with 7 bases between the two ends. This CDR3 is 14 amino acids long. Here the CDR3 reads CARSLAGPSYEQYF. CDR3 DNA: TGTGCCAGAAGCTTGGCGGGGCCCTCCTACGAGCAGTACTTC.

The chain carries TRBV30 and TRBJ2-7; perhaps TRBD1 as D (6 bases). Germline CDR1 reads GTSNPN; CDR2 reads SVGIG (reference sequence). The CDR3 is 11 residues long. V dropped 5 bases and J dropped 5 bases, with 10 bases sitting between them. Written as DNA, the CDR3 is TGTGCCTGGCTCAACAGGGACGAGCAGTACTTC. Translated, it gives CAWLNRDEQYF. The variable domain in full, with the rest retrieved from reference TRBV30 and TRBJ2-7, is SQTIHQWPATLVQPVGSPLSLECTVEGTSNPNLYWYRQAAGRGLQLLFYSVGIGQISSEVPQNLSASRPQDRQFILSSKKLLLSDSGFYLCAWLNRDEQYFGPGTRLTVT.

This clonotype was detected ten times or more. The rearrangement joins TRBV7-9 to TRBJ2-1; D is perhaps TRBD1 or TRBD2 (5 bases each). Germline CDR1 SEHNR, CDR2 FQNEAQ (reference sequence). V was shortened by 2 bases and J by 8 bases, with 22 bases between the two germline ends. CDR3 length: 17 amino acids. CDR3 sequence reads: CASSLPVDPRGHDEQFF. Here the CDR3 DNA reads TGTGCCAGCAGCTTACCCGTCGACCCCCGGGGCCACGATGAGCAGTTCTTC.

With regard to this clonotype: It is likely a read error: a sequence one base away is far more abundant. The DNA of the CDR3 is TGTGCCAGCAGTTACTCGAACTTCGGCGAGCAGTTCTTC. It specifies CASSYSNFGEQFF. The chain employs TRBV6-5 and TRBJ2-1; D call uncertain. CDR3 length: 13 residues. V was shortened by 0 bases and J by 10 bases, with 10 bases between the two germline ends. Germline CDR1 is MNHEY and CDR2 is SVGAGI.

V is TRBV28 and J is TRBJ2-1, with TRBD2 matching over 8 bases. Germline assignment: CDR1 MDHEN and CDR2 SYDVKM. The CDR3 is 17 residues long. The junction had 9 bases not matched to a gene; V was cut back by 1 base and J by 4 bases. CDR3 loop: CASSLSSSGRVYNEQFF. CDR3 nucleotide sequence: TGTGCCAGCAGTTTATCTAGCAGCGGGAGAGTATACAATGAGCAGTTCTTC.

For this clonotype: It differs at one base from a far larger clone, so likely a read error. The chain recombines TRBV6-5 with TRBJ2-3, with D possibly TRBD2 on 6 matching bases. In germline, CDR1 is MNHEY, CDR2 SVGAGI. The CDR3 sequence is 13 residues long. The DNA of the CDR3 is TGTGCCAGCAGTTACTCAGGGAGGAGCGAGCAGAACTTC. It specifies CASSYSGRSEQNF.

This clonotype turned up a few times. The chain joins TRBV5-1 to TRBJ2-5; D might be TRBD1 (6 bases). Deletions cut 4 bases from V and 5 bases from J, with 18 bases between. Germline CDR1 and CDR2: SGHRS and YFSETQ. CDR3 length: 15 amino acids. The CDR3 DNA reads TGCGCCAGCAGCCCCAAAACTGGGGGCCCCGAGACCCAGTACTTC. Translation: CASSPKTGGPETQYF.

In its sample, this clonotype was seen many times. The chain is built from TRBV10-1 and TRBJ2-7; 9 bases are a match to TRBD1. The CDR3 covers 16 residues. Germline CDR1 is WNHNN and CDR2 is SYGVQD (reference sequence). The V segment lost 3 bases and the J segment 2 bases; nucleotides outside the gene matches: 8. For the CDR3, the DNA is TGCGCCAGCAGTGATTACCCAAGGGACAGGGCCTACGAGCAGTACTTC. This codes for CASSDYPRDRAYEQYF.

This clonotype was picked up many times. This chain connects TRBV6-8 to TRBJ2-3; D perhaps matches TRBD1 (5 bases). The CDR3 has 13 amino acids. Germline CDR1 reads MNHGY; CDR2 reads SAAAGT. V gave up 5 bases and J gave up 8 bases, with 14 bases separating them. The CDR3: CASSESGKGTQYF. CDR3 nucleotide sequence: TGTGCCAGCAGTGAATCAGGGAAGGGTACGCAGTATTTT.

This clonotype has at least ten counts. This rearrangement joins TRBV19 to TRBJ2-7, with D perhaps given as TRBD1 or TRBD2 (5 bases each). The ends were cut back, 5 bases at V and 4 bases at J, with 18 bases in the middle. Germline V CDR1 and CDR2: LNHDA, SQIVND (reference sequence). The CDR3 consists of 15 residues. CDR3 protein: CASSPERQTKYEQYF. The DNA for the CDR3 is TGTGCCAGTAGTCCGGAGAGACAGACTAAGTACGAGCAGTACTTC.

In this sample, this clonotype turned up a few times. The chain recombines TRBV27 with TRBJ1-1, with 7 positions matching TRBD1. Looked up from germline, CDR1 is MNHEY and CDR2 is SMNVEV (reference sequence). This CDR3 spans 14 amino acids. Trimming removed 5 bases from V and 11 bases from J; junction bases left unmatched: 14. The DNA of the CDR3 is TGTGCCAGCAGTGCGGACAGGATGCGGATTTCGGCTTTCTTT. Protein product: CASSADRMRISAFF.

Points on this clonotype: The germline gene is not matched at one end of the junction; a read error may be the cause. This rearrangement joins TRBV6-8 to TRBJ2-7; TRBD1 aligns across 8 bases. Germline V gene lookup returns CDR1 MNHGY and CDR2 SAAAGT. The CDR3 sequence is 15 residues long. The CDR3 sequence: CASRPPGQAPYEQHF. The CDR3 DNA sequence: TGTGCCAGCAGACCTCCGGGACAGGCCCCCTACGAGCAGCACTTC.

This clonotype was observed at least ten times. The rearrangement links TRBV5-4 to TRBJ2-3; D is unresolved. Germline CDR1 reads SGHNT; CDR2 reads YYREEE (reference sequence). CDR3 length equals 13 residues. V lost 2 bases to trimming and J lost 1 base, with 5 bases between them. Written as DNA, the CDR3 is TGTGCCAGCAGCTTAATGGGCACAGATACGCAGTATTTT. Its translation is CASSLMGTDTQYF.

This clonotype came up many times. The rearrangement joins TRBV11-2 to TRBJ2-1; a possible D gene is TRBD1 (6 bases). Per germline, CDR1 SGHAT and CDR2 FQNNGV. This CDR3 contains 16 residues. Trimming cost V 5 bases and J 4 bases, with 18 bases left between them. CDR3 residues: CASSTGGGGQYNEQFF. The CDR3, as DNA: TGTGCCAGCAGCACCGGTGGTGGGGGCCAGTACAATGAGCAGTTCTTC. Complete variable domain (other parts from reference TRBV11-2 and TRBJ2-1): EAGVAQSPRYKIIEKRQSVAFWCNPISGHATLYWYQQILGQGPKLLIQFQNNGVVDDSQLPKDRFSAERLKGVDSTLKIQPAKLEDSAVYLCASSTGGGGQYNEQFFGPGTRLTVL.

This clonotype was seen at least ten times. The rearrangement links TRBV2 to TRBJ2-3; possible D gene TRBD2, 6 bases. V gave up 5 bases and J gave up 0 bases, with 12 bases separating them. The CDR3 is 15 residues long. The germline V gene has CDR1 SNHLY and CDR2 FYNNEI. The CDR3, as DNA: TGTGCCAGCAGTCCGCGGGGTTACAGCACAGATACGCAGTATTTT. This sequence encodes CASSPRGYSTDTQYF.

The chain recombines TRBV28 with TRBJ2-1; 10 bases are shared with TRBD1. Germline-derived CDR1 and CDR2 are MDHEN and SYDVKM. The CDR3 spans 15 residues. V dropped 5 bases and J dropped 3; count of bases not matched to a gene: 4. For the CDR3, the DNA is TGTGCCAGCAGTCCCTGGACAGGGGGCTACAATGAGCAGTTCTTC. Translated: CASSPWTGGYNEQFF.

There are a few counts of this clonotype. The chain recombines TRBV10-3 with TRBJ1-2, with a possible D match to TRBD1 (6 bases). CDR1 and CDR2 (germline): ENHRY, SYGVKD. The CDR3 extends over 13 amino acids. V was clipped by 5 bases and J by 4 bases, with 11 bases between them. This chain's CDR3 is CAISTGIIYGYTF. The CDR3 DNA follows: TGTGCCATCAGTACAGGGATCATCTATGGCTACACCTTC.

Regarding this clonotype: A far larger clone is one base from this, pointing to a likely read error. The genes are TRBV13 and TRBJ2-3; perhaps TRBD1 as D (6 bases). The CDR3 totals 12 residues. Germline lookup yields CDR1 PRHDT and CDR2 FYEKMQ (reference sequence). Trimming left V 8 bases short and J 3 bases short, with 9 bases between. CDR3 sequence reads: CASHRATDTQYF. In DNA form, the CDR3 reads TGTGCCAGCCACAGGGCAACAGATACGCAGTATTTT. Looking up the rest from reference TRBV13 and TRBJ2-3 gives the full variable domain: AAGVIQSPRHLIKEKRETATLKCYPIPRHDTVYWYQQGPGQDPQFLISFYEKMQSDKGSIPDRFSAQQFSDYHSELNMSSLELGDSALYFCASHRATDTQYFGPGTRLTVL.

There are many counts of this clonotype. The chain links TRBV16 to TRBJ1-1, with 7 positions matching TRBD1. Germline V lookup: CDR1 KGHSY, CDR2 FQNENV. Germline trimming cut 0 bases from V and 1 base from J; bases unmatched to any gene: 2. The length of the CDR3 is 15 residues. The CDR3 DNA reads TGTGCCAGCAGCCAATCCCCAGGGGGGAACACTGAAGCTTTCTTT. Amino acid sequence: CASSQSPGGNTEAFF.

The sample holds many counts of this clonotype. The V and J genes are TRBV30 and TRBJ2-3; 7 bases fit TRBD1. Germline CDR1 is GTSNPN and CDR2 is SVGIG (reference sequence). The V and J ends lost 2 bases and 4 bases, in that order; junction bases with no gene match: 9. This CDR3 region has 15 residues. CDR3 residues: CAWSIHRQGPDTQYF. The CDR3 DNA sequence: TGTGCCTGGAGTATCCATCGACAGGGCCCAGATACGCAGTATTTT.

The rearrangement uses TRBV13 and TRBJ1-1; possible D gene TRBD1, 5 bases. Germline V gives CDR1 PRHDT, CDR2 FYEKMQ (reference sequence). V was pared by 3 bases and J by 0 bases, with 8 bases between. The CDR3 covers 14 residues. The CDR3 bases are TGTGCCAGCAGCTTGCCAGGGATGAACACTGAAGCTTTCTTT. The encoded protein is CASSLPGMNTEAFF.

This clonotype was recorded at least ten times. This chain connects TRBV27 to TRBJ1-5, with D possibly being TRBD1 (5 bases). The germline V gene has CDR1 MNHEY and CDR2 SMNVEV (reference sequence). V dropped 3 bases and J dropped 7 bases, with 16 bases sitting between them. This CDR3 spans 15 amino acids. The CDR3 DNA is TGTGCCAGCAGTTTGGATCTCCGGAGGGGACAGCCCCAGCATTTT. The encoded protein is CASSLDLRRGQPQHF.